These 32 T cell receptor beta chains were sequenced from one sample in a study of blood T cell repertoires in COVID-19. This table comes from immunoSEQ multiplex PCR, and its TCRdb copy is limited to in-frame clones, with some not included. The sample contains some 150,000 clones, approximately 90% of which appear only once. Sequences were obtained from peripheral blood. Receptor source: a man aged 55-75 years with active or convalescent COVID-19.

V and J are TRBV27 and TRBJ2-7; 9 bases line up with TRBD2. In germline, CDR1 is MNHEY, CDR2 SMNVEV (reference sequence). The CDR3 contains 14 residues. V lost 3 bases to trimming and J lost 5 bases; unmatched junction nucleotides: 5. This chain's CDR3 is CASSFLSGRHEQYF. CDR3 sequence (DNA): TGTGCCAGCAGTTTCCTGAGCGGGAGGCACGAGCAGTACTTC.

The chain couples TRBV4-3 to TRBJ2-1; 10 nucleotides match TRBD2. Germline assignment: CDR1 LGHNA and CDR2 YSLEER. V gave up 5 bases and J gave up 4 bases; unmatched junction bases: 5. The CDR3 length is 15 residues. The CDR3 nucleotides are TGCGCCAGCAGCGAAATAGCGGGAGGTTACAATGAGCAGTTCTTC. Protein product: CASSEIAGGYNEQFF.

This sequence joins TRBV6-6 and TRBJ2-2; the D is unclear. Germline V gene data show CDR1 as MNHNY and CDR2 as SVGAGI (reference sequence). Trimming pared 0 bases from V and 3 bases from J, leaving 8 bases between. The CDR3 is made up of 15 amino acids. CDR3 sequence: CASSYSGWDTGELFF. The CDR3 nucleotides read TGTGCCAGCAGTTACTCCGGGTGGGACACCGGGGAGCTGTTTTTT.

The CDR3 nucleotides read TGTGCCAGCAGCTCCTACCCCGGGACAGGGAACACTGAAGCTTTCTTT. This gives the protein CASSSYPGTGNTEAFF. This sequence joins TRBV11-2 and TRBJ1-1; 8 nucleotides line up with TRBD1. CDR1 is SGHAT, CDR2 FQNNGV, per germline. The CDR3 is 16 residues long. V lost 4 bases, J lost 1 base, and 8 bases stayed unmatched.

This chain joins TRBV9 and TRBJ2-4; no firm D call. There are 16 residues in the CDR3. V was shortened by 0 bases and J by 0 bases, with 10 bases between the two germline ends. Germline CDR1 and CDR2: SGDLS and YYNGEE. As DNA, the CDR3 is TGTGCCAGCAGCGTAGAAGGTGGGCTAGCCAAAAACATTCAGTACTTC. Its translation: CASSVEGGLAKNIQYF.

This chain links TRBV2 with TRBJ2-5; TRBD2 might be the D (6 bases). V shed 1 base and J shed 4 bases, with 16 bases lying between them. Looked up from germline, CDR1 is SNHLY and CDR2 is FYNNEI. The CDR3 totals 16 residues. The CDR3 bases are TGTGCCAGCAGTGAAGGGACCCCCGGCGGGGTAGAGACCCAGTACTTC. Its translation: CASSEGTPGGVETQYF.

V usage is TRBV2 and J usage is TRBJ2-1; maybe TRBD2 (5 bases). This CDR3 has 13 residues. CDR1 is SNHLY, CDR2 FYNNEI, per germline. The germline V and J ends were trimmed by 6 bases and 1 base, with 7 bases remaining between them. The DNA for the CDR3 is TGTGCCAGCAGCGGACTTTCCTACAATGAGCAGTTCTTC. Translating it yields CASSGLSYNEQFF.

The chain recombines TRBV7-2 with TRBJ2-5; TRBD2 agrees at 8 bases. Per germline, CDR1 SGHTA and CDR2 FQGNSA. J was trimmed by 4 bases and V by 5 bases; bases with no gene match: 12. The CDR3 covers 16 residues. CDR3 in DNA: TGTGCCAGCAGCCCGCGAGGAGCGGGAGAGGGAGAGACCCAGTACTTC. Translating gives CASSPRGAGEGETQYF.

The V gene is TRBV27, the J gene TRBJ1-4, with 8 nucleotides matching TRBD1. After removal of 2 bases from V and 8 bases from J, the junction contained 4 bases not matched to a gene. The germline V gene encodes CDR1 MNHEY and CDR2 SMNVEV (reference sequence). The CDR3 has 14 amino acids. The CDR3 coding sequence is TGTGCCAGCAGTTTAACAGGGGGGAAGGAAAAACTGTTTTTT. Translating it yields CASSLTGGKEKLFF. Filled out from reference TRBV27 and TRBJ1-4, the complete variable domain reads EAQVTQNPRYLITVTGKKLTVTCSQNMNHEYMSWYRQDPGLGLRQIYYSMNVEVTDKGDVPEGYKVSRKEKRNFPLILESPSPNQTSLYFCASSLTGGKEKLFFGSGTQLSVL.

The DNA of the CDR3 is TGTGCCAGCAGTCCCCCGGGACAGGGGACCTACGAGCAGTACTTC. Amino acids: CASSPPGQGTYEQYF. The chain couples TRBV28 to TRBJ2-7; 10 bases align to TRBD1. The germline V gene has CDR1 MDHEN and CDR2 SYDVKM. The length of the CDR3 is 15 residues. After removal of 5 bases from V and 2 bases from J, the junction contained 6 bases not matched to a gene.

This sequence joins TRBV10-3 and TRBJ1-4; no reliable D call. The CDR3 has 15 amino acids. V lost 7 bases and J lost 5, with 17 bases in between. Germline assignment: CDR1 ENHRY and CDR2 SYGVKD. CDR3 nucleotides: TGTGCCATCAAAGAGACTGTGGCCTCGAATGAAAAACTGTTTTTT. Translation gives CAIKETVASNEKLFF.

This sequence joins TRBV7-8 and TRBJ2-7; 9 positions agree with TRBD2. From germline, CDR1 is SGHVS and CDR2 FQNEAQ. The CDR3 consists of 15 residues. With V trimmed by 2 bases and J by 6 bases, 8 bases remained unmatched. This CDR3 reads CASSLRGGRAGEQYF. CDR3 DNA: TGTGCCAGCAGCTTAAGGGGCGGGAGGGCCGGCGAGCAGTACTTC.

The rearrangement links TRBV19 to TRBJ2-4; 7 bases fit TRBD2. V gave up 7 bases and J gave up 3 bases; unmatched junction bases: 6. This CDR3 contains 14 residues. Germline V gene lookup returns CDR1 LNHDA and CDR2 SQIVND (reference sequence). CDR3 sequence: CASNVGGSKNIQYF. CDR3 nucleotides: TGTGCCAGTAATGTGGGAGGGAGCAAAAACATTCAGTACTTC.

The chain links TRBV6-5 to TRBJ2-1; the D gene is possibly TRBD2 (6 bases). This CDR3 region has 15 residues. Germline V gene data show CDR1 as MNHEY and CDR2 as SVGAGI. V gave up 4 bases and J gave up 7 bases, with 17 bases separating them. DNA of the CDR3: TGTGCCAGCAGTTTCTTGGACGTTGGAGGGAATGAGCAGTTCTTC. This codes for CASSFLDVGGNEQFF.

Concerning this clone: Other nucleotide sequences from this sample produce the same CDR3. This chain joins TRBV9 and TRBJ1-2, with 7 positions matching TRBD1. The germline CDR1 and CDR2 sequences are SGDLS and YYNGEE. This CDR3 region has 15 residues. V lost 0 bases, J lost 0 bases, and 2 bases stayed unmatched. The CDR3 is CASSVGTGPNYGYTF. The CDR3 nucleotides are TGTGCCAGCAGCGTAGGGACAGGTCCTAACTATGGCTACACCTTC.

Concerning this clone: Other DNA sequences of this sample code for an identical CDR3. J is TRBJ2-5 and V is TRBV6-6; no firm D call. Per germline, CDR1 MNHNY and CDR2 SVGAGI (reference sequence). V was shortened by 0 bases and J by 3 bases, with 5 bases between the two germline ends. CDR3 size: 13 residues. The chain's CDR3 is CASSYSREETQYF. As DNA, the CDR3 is TGTGCCAGCAGTTACTCCCGGGAAGAGACCCAGTACTTC.

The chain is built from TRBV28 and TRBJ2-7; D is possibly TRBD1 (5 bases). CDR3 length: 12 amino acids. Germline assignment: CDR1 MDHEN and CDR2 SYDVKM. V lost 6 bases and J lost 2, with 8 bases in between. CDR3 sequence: CASSPRAYEQYF. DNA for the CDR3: TGTGCCAGCAGCCCCAGGGCCTACGAGCAGTACTTC.

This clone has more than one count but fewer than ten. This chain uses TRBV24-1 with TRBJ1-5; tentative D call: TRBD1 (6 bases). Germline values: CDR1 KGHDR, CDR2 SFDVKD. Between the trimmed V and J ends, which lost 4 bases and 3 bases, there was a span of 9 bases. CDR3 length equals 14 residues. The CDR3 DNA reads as TGTGCCACCAGTGAGTGGACAGACAATCAGCCCCAGCATTTT. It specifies CATSEWTDNQPQHF.

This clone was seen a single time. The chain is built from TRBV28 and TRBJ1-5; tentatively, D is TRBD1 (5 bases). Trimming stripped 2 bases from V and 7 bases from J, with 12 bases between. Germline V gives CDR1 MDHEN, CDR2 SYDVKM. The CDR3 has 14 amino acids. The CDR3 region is CASSLSGGGQPQHF. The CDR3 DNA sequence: TGTGCCAGCAGTTTAAGCGGGGGAGGGCAGCCCCAGCATTTT. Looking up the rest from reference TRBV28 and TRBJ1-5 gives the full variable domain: DVKVTQSSRYLVKRTGEKVFLECVQDMDHENMFWYRQDPGLGLRLIYFSYDVKMKEKGDIPEGYSVSREKKERFSLILESASTNQTSMYLCASSLSGGGQPQHFGDGTRLSIL.

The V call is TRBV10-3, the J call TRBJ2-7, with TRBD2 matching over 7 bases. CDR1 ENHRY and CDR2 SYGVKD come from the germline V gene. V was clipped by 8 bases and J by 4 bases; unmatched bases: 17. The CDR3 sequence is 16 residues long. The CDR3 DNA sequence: TGTGCCATCGGGGGAGGCAGACTAGCTCTAACGTACGAGCAGTACTTC. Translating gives CAIGGGRLALTYEQYF.

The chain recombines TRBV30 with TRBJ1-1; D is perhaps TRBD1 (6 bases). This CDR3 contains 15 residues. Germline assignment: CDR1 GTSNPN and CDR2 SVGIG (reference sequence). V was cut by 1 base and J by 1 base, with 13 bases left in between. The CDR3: CAWSGYRTENTEAFF. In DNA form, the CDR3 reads TGTGCCTGGAGTGGTTATCGGACAGAGAACACTGAAGCTTTCTTT.

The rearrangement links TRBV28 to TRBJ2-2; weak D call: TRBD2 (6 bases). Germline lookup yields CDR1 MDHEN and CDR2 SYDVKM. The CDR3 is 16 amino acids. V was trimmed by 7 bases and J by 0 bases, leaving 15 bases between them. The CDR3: CASTVKWGANTGELFF. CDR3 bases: TGTGCCAGCACCGTTAAGTGGGGGGCGAACACCGGGGAGCTGTTTTTT.

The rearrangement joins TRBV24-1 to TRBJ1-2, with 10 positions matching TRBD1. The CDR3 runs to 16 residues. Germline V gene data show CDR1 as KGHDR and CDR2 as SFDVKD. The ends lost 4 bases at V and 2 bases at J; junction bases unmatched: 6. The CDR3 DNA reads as TGTGCCACCAGTGACCCTGGACAGGGGGGAAACTATGGCTACACCTTC. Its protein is CATSDPGQGGNYGYTF.

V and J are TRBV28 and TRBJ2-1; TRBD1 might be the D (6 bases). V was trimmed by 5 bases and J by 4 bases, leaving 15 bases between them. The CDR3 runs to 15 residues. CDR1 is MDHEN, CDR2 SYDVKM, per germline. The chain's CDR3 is CASSVAGTLYNEQFF. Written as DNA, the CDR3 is TGTGCCAGCAGTGTCGCCGGGACACTTTACAATGAGCAGTTCTTC.

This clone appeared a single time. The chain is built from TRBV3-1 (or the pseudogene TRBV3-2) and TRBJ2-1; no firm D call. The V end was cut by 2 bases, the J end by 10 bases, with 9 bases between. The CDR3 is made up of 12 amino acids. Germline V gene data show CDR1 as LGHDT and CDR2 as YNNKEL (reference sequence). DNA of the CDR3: TGTGCCAGCAGCCAATACCCCGGGGAGCAGTTCTTC. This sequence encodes CASSQYPGEQFF.

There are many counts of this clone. CDR3 loop: CASSPWRTPVEQYF. In nucleotides, the CDR3 is TGTGCCAGCAGCCCCTGGAGGACTCCGGTCGAGCAGTACTTC. This chain uses TRBV6-2 or TRBV6-3 with TRBJ2-7; D might be TRBD2 (5 bases). Per the germline V gene, CDR1 is MNHEY and CDR2 is SVGEGT. CDR3 length: 14 residues. Trimming shortened V by 6 bases and J by 6 bases, and 18 bases separated the two germline ends.

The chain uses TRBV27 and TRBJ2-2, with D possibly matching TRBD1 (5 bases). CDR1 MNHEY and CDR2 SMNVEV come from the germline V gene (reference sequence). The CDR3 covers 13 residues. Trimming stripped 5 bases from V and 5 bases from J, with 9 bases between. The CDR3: CASSLTETGELFF. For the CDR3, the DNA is TGTGCCAGCAGTCTGACAGAGACCGGGGAGCTGTTTTTT.

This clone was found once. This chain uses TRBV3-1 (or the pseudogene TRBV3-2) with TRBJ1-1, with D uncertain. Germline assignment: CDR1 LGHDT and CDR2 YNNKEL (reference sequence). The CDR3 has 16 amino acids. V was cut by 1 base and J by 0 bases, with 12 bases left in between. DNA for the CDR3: TGTGCCAGCAGCCAAGTCCGGGAGAAGATGAACACTGAAGCTTTCTTT. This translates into CASSQVREKMNTEAFF.

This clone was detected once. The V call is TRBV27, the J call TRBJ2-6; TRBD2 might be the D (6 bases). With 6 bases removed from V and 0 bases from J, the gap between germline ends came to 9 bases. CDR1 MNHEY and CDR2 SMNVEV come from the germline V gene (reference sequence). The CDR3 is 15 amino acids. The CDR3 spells CASSRRGSGANVLTF. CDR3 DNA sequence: TGTGCCAGCAGCCGGAGGGGCTCTGGGGCCAACGTCCTGACTTTC.

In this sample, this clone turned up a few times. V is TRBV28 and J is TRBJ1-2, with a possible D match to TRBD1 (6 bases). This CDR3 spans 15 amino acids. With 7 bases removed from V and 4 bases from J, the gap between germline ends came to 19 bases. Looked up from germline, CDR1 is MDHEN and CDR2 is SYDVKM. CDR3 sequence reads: CASTPSGGAFYGYTF. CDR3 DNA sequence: TGTGCCAGCACCCCCTCCGGGGGGGCGTTCTATGGCTACACCTTC.

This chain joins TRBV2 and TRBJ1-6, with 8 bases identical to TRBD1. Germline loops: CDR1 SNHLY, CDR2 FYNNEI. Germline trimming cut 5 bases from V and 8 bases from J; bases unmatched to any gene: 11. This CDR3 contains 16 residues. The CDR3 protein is CASSRQGALLDSPLHF. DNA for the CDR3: TGTGCCAGCAGTCGGCAGGGGGCGTTGTTAGATTCACCCCTCCACTTT.

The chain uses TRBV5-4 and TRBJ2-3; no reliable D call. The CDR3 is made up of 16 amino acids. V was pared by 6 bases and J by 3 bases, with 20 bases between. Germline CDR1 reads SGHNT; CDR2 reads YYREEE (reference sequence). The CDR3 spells CASTDSKQRGTDTQYF. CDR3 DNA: TGTGCCAGCACGGATAGCAAACAAAGAGGTACAGATACGCAGTATTTT. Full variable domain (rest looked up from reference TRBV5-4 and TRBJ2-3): ETGVTQSPTHLIKTRGQQVTLRCSSQSGHNTVSWYQQALGQGPQFIFQYYREEENGRGNFPPRFSGLQFPNYSSELNVNALELDDSALYLCASTDSKQRGTDTQYFGPGTRLTVL.